This T cell receptor beta chain was sequenced in a study of T cell responses to AZD1222 COVID-19 vaccine. The method was immunoSEQ multiplex PCR; TCRdb's version includes in-frame clones alone and lacks a portion of them. Seen here are more than 150,000 clones, approximately 87% observed once, and the top ten hold about a tenth. Sequenced here: peripheral blood, sampled 28 days after the second AZD1222 dose. The receptor was derived from an adult who received the AZD1222 COVID-19 vaccine.

CDR3 sequence reads: CASSLALREGADTQYF. The CDR3 DNA follows: TGTGCCAGCAGCTTAGCGCTCAGGGAAGGGGCAGATACGCAGTATTTT. The chain uses TRBV7-9 and TRBJ2-3, with TRBD1 as a possible D gene (5 bases). CDR3 length: 16 residues. CDR1 is SEHNR and CDR2 is FQNEAQ in the germline V gene (reference sequence). The V end lost 0 bases, the J end lost 4 bases, and 14 bases lay between the germline ends.